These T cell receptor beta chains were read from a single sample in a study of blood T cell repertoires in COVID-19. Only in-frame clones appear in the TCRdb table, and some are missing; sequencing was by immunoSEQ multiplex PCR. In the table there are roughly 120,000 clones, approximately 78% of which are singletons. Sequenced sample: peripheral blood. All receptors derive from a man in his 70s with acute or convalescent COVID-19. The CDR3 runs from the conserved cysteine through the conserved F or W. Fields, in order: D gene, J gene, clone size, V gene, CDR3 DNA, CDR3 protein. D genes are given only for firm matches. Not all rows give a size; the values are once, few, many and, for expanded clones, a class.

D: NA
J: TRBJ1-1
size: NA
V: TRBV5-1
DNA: TGCGCCAGCAGCCCAGGTAGGGAGACTGAAGCTTTCTTT
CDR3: CASSPGRETEAFF

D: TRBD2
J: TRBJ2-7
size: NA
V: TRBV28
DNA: TGTGCCAGCAGTCCGCTACTGGGACTAGCGGGGACCTACGAGCAGTACTTC
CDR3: CASSPLLGLAGTYEQYF

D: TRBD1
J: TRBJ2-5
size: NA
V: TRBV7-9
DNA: TGTGCCAGCAGCTTGACAGGGGGCGTAGAGACCCAGTACTTC
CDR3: CASSLTGGVETQYF

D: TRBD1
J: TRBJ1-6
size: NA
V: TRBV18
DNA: TGTGCCAGCTCAGCGGGACAGGGGAATTCACCCCTCCACTTT
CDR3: CASSAGQGNSPLHF

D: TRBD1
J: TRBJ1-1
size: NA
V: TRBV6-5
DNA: TGTGCCAGCAGGGGACAGGGTTACACTGAAGCTTTCTTT
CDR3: CASRGQGYTEAFF

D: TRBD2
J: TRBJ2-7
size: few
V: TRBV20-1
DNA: TGCAGGGTGACTAGCGGGCACGAGCAGTACTTC
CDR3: CRVTSGHEQYF

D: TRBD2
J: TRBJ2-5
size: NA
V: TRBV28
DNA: TGTGCCAGCAGTTTACGACAGTTCCACACTAGCGGCATCTTCTACCAAGAGACCCAGTACTTC
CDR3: CASSLRQFHTSGIFYQETQYF

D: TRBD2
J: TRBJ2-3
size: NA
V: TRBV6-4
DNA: TGTGCCAGTCAACTAGCGGCCAACACAGATACGCAGTATTTT
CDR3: CASQLAANTDTQYF

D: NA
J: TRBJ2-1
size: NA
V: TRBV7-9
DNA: TGTGCCAGCAGCTTGGGCAGCTCCAATGAGCAGTTCTTC
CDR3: CASSLGSSNEQFF

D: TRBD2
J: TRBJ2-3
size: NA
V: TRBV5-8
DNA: TGTGCCAGCAGACCGGGACTAGCGGGGGGCACAGATACGCAGTATTTT
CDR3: CASRPGLAGGTDTQYF

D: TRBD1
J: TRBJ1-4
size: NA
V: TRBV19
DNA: TGTGCCAGTAGCCGACAGGGTCTCGGTAATGAAAAACTGTTTTTT
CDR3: CASSRQGLGNEKLFF

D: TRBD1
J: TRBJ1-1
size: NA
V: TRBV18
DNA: TGTGCCAGCTCACCTCAAGAGGGACAGCTGAACACTGAAGCTTTCTTT
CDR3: CASSPQEGQLNTEAFF

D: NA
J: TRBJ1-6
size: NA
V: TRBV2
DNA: TGTGCCAGCACCTCGGGTCAAAATTCACCCCTCCACTTT
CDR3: CASTSGQNSPLHF

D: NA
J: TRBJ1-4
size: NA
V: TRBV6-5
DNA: TGTGCCAGCAGTTATCAGCCACAGGCAGCTAATGAAAAACTGTTTTTT
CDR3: CASSYQPQAANEKLFF

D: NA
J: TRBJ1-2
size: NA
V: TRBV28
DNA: TGTGCCAGCAGTTTCCTCAATCTCAGGGAGGACTATGGCTACACCTTC
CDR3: CASSFLNLREDYGYTF

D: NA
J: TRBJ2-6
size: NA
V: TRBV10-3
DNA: TGTGCCATCAGTGCAGGCTCTGGGGCCAACGTCCTGACTTTC
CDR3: CAISAGSGANVLTF

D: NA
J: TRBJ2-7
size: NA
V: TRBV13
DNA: TGTGCCAGCAGCTTAGACACTGGCGGGCAGTACTTC
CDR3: CASSLDTGGQYF

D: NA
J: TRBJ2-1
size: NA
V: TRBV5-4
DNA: TGTGCCAGCAGCTCGAACACAGAAGCCTACAATGAGCAGTTCTTC
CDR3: CASSSNTEAYNEQFF

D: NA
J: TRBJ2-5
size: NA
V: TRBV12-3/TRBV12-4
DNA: TGTGCCAGCAGTCCGCAGGGGGGAGAGACCCAGTACTTC
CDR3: CASSPQGGETQYF

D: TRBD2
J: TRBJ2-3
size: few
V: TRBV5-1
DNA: TGCGCCAGCTACATTGGGGGGGTTATCACAGATACGCAGTATTTT
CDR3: CASYIGGVITDTQYF

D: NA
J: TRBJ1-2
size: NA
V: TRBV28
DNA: TGTGCCAGCAGTTTACCGGAGCCTAACTATGGCTACACCTTC
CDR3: CASSLPEPNYGYTF

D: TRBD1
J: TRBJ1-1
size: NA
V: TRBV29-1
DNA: TGCAGCGTAAACAGGGGTGGAACTGAAGCTTTCTTT
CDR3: CSVNRGGTEAFF

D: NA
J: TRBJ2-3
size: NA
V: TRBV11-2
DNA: TGTGCCAGCAGCGTCCAGGGAGATACGCAGTATTTT
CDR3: CASSVQGDTQYF

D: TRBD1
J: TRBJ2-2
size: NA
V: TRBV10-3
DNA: TGTGCCATCAGTGAGTCCCCAGGGGGCGCCGGGGAGCTGTTTTTT
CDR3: CAISESPGGAGELFF

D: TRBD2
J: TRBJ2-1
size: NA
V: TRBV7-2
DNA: TGTGCCAGCAGCTTAGCAACTAGCGGATACAATGAGCAGTTCTTC
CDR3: CASSLATSGYNEQFF

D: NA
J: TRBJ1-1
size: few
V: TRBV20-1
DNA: TGCAGTGCTAGTGTCCGTTCCGGGGTGAACACTGAAGCTTTCTTT
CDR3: CSASVRSGVNTEAFF

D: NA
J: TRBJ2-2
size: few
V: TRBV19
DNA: TGTGCCAGTAGCCTCGCCAGAAACACCGGGGAGCTGTTTTTT
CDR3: CASSLARNTGELFF

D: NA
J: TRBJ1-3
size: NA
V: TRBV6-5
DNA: TGTGCCAGCAACCTAGTGAACACCATATATTTT
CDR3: CASNLVNTIYF

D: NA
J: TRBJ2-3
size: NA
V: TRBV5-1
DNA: TGCGCCAGCAAGGGCACTGACTTGGAGCGGACTAGCACAGATACGCAGTATTTT
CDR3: CASKGTDLERTSTDTQYF

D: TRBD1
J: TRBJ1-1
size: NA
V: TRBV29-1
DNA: TGCAGCGTCGGTGGACAGGGGATGAACACTGAAGCTTTCTTT
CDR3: CSVGGQGMNTEAFF

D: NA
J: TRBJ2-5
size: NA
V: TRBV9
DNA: TGTGCCAGCAGCACACTGGGGGCGCAAGAGACCCAGTACTTC
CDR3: CASSTLGAQETQYF

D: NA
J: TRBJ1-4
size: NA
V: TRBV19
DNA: TGTGCCAGTAGTCACCCGGGTGGAGGAGGAGAAAAACTGTTTTTT
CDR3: CASSHPGGGGEKLFF

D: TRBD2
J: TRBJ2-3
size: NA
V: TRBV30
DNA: TGTGCCTGCGATTCTGGGGGGGGGAGCACAGATACGCAGTATTTT
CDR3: CACDSGGGSTDTQYF

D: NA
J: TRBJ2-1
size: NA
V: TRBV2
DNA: TGTGCCAGCAGTGCTAGGAACAATGAGCAGTTCTTC
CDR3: CASSARNNEQFF

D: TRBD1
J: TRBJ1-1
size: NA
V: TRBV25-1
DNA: TGTGCCAGCAGTGAAGCCGGGACAGTTGAAGCTTTCTTT
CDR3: CASSEAGTVEAFF

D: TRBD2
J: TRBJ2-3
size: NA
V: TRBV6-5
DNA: TGTGCCAGCAGGGATAGCGGGTTACCTACAGATACGCAGTATTTT
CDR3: CASRDSGLPTDTQYF

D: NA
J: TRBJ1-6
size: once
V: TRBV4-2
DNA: TGTGCCAGCAGCCAAGAGGGGCAGTTTAATTCACCCCTCCACTTT
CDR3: CASSQEGQFNSPLHF

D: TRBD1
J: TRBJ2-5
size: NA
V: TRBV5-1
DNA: TGCGCCAGCAGCCGACAACCGGGACAGAGAGAGACCCAGTACTTC
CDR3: CASSRQPGQRETQYF

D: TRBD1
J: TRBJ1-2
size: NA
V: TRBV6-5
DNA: TGTGCCAGCAGTAGGGGACAGGGGGCTTATGGCTACACCTTC
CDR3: CASSRGQGAYGYTF

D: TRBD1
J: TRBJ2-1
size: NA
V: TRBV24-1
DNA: TGTGCCACCAGTGATCCGGACAGGGTGAATGAGCAGTTCTTC
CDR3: CATSDPDRVNEQFF

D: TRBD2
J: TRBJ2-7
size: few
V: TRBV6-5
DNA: TGTGCCAGCACGCGGGGGAGTATGATGCCCTACGAGCAGTACTTC
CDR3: CASTRGSMMPYEQYF

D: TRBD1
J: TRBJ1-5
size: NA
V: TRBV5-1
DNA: TGCGCCAGCAGCTTGGAGACAGGGGCTCATCAGCCCCAGCATTTT
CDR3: CASSLETGAHQPQHF

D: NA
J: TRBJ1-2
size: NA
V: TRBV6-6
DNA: TGTGCCAGCAGTTCCCAGGGGATCTATGGCTACACCTTC
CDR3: CASSSQGIYGYTF

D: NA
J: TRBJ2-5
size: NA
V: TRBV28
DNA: TGTGCCAGCAGTCCTCCATCCGGGGGAGAGACCCAGTACTTC
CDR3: CASSPPSGGETQYF

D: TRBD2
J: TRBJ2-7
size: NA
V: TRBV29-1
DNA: TGCAGCGTTGGGGGGGGTACCTACGAGCAGTACTTC
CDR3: CSVGGGTYEQYF

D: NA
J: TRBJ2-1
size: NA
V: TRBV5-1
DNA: TGCGCCAGCAGCTTGGAGGGGGTAGGCTACAATGAGCAGTTCTTC
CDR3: CASSLEGVGYNEQFF